One and the same sample provided the 6 T cell receptor beta chains below, sequenced in a study of T cell changes during pregnancy in multiple sclerosis (dated 2019 in TCRdb). Library method: the immunoSEQ multiplex PCR assay. Imported from immuneACCESS, the table was reduced by TCRdb to in-frame sequences with V and J called. These copies leave out some clones; in studies compared against another copy, an unresolved V gene accounts for under half, and the cause of the remainder is not known. A total of approximately 53,000 clones appear in this sample, about 92% of them only once. The ten top clones hold approximately 0.68% of the sample. This specimen was CD4+ T cells from peripheral blood mononuclear cells, taken in the third trimester of pregnancy. These receptors were collected from a female donor with multiple sclerosis, enrolled in a pregnancy study.

The chain uses TRBV19 and TRBJ2-7; TRBD2 aligns across 11 bases. Unmatched junction bases numbered 2, after V lost 7 bases and J lost 3 bases. The germline V gene has CDR1 LNHDA and CDR2 SQIVND (reference sequence). The length of the CDR3 is 13 residues. Here the CDR3 DNA reads TGTGCCAGTACCACTAGCGGGGGCTACGAGCAGTACTTC. Translating gives CASTTSGGYEQYF. Complete variable domain (other parts from reference TRBV19 and TRBJ2-7): DGGITQSPKYLFRKEGQNVTLSCEQNLNHDAMYWYRQDPGQGLRLIYYSQIVNDFQKGDIAEGYSVSREKKESFPLTVTSAQKNPTAFYLCASTTSGGYEQYFGPGTRLTVT.

This chain links TRBV6-1 with TRBJ2-6; maybe TRBD2 (6 bases). Germline CDR1 reads MNHNS; CDR2 reads SASEGT. The CDR3 has 15 residues. With 5 bases removed from V and 0 bases from J, the gap between germline ends came to 8 bases. The CDR3 here is CASSTSRSGANVLTF. CDR3 bases: TGTGCCAGCAGTACTAGCCGCTCTGGGGCCAACGTCCTGACTTTC.

This clone was observed a handful of times. CDR3 in amino acids: CASSTPLGVGTEAFF. CDR3 nucleotide sequence: TGTGCCAGCAGCACCCCGTTAGGGGTGGGGACTGAAGCTTTCTTT. The chain joins TRBV7-9 to TRBJ1-1; possible D gene TRBD1, 5 bases. Germline-derived CDR1 and CDR2 are SEHNR and FQNEAQ (reference sequence). With 5 bases removed from V and 5 bases from J, the gap between germline ends came to 18 bases. This CDR3 region has 15 residues.

V is TRBV7-2 and J is TRBJ2-7, with TRBD2 identical over 11 bases. J lost 6 bases, V lost 7 bases, and 11 bases had no gene match. This CDR3 has 15 amino acids. The germline gives CDR1 SGHTA, CDR2 FQGNSA. CDR3 in amino acids: CASNENSGGAGEQYF. CDR3 coding DNA: TGTGCCAGCAACGAAAATAGCGGGGGGGCGGGCGAGCAGTACTTC. The variable domain in full, completed from reference TRBV7-2 and TRBJ2-7, reads GAGVSQSPSNKVTEKGKDVELRCDPISGHTALYWYRQSLGQGLEFLIYFQGNSAPDKSGLPSDRFSAERTGGSVSTLTIQRTQQEDSAVYLCASNENSGGAGEQYFGPGTRLTVT.

The genes are TRBV7-2 and TRBJ1-2; D is uncertain. The CDR3 runs to 14 residues. CDR1 SGHTA and CDR2 FQGNSA come from the germline V gene. Deletions cut 2 bases from V and 2 bases from J, with 9 bases between. The CDR3: CASSLKSRNYGYTF. The CDR3, as DNA: TGTGCCAGCAGCTTAAAGTCCAGAAACTATGGCTACACCTTC.

V and J are TRBV5-6 and TRBJ2-5; TRBD2 matches at 9 bases. The CDR3 extends over 15 amino acids. V shed 0 bases, J shed 4 bases, and the junction held 4 bases outside the gene matches. Per germline, CDR1 SGHDT and CDR2 YYEEEE. In DNA, the CDR3 is TGTGCCAGCAGCTTGGGTCTGCGGGGGGGAGAGACCCAGTACTTC. Translation: CASSLGLRGGETQYF.